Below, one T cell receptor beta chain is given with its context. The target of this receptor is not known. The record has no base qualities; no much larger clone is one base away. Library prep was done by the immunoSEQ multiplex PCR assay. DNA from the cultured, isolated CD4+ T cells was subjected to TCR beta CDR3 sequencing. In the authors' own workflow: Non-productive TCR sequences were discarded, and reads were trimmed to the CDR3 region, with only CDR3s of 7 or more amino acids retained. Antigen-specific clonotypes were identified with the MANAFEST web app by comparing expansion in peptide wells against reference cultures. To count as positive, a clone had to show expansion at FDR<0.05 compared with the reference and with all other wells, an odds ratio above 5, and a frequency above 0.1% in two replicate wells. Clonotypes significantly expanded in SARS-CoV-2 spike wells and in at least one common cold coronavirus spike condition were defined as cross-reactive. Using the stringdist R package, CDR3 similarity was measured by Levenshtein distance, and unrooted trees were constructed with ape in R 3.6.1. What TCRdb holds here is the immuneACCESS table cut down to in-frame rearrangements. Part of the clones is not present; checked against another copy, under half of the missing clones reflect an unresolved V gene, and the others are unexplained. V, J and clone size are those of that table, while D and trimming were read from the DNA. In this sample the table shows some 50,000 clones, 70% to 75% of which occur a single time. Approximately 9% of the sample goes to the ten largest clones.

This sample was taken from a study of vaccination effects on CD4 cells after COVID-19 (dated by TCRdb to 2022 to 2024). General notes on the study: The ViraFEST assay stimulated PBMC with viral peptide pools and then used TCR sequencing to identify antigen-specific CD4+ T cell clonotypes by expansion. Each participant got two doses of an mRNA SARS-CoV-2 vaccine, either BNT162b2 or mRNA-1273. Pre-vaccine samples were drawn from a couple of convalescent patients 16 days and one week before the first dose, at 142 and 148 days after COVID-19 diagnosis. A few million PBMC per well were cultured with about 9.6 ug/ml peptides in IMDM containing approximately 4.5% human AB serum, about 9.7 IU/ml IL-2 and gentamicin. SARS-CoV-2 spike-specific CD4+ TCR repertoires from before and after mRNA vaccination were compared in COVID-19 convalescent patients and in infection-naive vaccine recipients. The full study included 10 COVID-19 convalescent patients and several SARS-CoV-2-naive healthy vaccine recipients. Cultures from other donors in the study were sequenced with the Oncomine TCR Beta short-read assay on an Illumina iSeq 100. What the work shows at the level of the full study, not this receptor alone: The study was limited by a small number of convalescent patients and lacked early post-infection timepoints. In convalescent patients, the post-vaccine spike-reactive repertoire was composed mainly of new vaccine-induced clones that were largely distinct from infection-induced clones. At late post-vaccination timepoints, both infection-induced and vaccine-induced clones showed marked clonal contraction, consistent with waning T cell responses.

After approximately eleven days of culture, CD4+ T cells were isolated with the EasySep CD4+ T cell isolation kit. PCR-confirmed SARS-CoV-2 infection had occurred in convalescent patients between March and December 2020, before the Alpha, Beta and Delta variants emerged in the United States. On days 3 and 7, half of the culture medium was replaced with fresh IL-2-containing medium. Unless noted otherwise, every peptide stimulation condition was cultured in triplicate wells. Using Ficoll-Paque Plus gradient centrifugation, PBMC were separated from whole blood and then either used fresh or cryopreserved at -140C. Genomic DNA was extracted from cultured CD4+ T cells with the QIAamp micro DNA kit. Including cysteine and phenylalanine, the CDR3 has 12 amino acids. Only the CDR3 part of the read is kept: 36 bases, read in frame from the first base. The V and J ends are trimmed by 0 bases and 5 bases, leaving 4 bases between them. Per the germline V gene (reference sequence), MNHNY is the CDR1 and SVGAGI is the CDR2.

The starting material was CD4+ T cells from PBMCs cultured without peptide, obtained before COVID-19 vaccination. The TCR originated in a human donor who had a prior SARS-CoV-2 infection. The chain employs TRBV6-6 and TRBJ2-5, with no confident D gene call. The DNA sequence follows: TGTGCCAGCAGTTACTCCGTGGAGACCCAGTACTTC. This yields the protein CASSYSVETQYF.